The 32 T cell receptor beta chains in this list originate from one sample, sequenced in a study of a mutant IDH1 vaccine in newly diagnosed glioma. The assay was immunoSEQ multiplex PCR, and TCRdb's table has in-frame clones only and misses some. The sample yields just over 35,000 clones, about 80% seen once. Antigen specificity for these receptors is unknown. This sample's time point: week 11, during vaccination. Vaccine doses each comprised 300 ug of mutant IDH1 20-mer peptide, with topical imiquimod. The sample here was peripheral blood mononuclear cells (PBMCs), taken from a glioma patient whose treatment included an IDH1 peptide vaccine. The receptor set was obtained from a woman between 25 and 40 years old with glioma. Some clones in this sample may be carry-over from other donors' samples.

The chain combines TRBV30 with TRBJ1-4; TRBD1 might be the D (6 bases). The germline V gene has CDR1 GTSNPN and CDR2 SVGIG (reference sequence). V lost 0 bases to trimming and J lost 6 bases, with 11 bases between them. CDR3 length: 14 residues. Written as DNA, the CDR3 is TGTGCCTGGAGTGTAGGGGGGACCGATGAAAAACTGTTTTTT. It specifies CAWSVGGTDEKLFF.

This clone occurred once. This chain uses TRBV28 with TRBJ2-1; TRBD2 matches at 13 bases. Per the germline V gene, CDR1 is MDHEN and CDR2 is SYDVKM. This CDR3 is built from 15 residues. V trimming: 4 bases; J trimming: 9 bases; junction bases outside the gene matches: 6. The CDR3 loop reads CASSSLGLAGSEQFF. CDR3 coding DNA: TGTGCCAGCAGTTCCCTGGGACTAGCGGGAAGTGAGCAGTTCTTC.

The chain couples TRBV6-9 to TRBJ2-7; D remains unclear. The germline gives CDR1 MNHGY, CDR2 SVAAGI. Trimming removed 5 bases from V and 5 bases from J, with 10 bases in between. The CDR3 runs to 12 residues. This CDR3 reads CASSPLEDEQYF. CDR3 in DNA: TGTGCCAGCAGTCCACTTGAGGACGAGCAGTACTTC.

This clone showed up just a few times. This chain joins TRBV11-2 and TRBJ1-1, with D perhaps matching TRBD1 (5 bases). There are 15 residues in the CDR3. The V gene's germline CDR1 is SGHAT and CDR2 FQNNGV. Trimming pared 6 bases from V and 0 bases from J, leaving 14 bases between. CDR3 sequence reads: CASRKPGRLNTEAFF. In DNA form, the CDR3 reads TGTGCCAGCAGGAAACCGGGACGTCTGAACACTGAAGCTTTCTTT.

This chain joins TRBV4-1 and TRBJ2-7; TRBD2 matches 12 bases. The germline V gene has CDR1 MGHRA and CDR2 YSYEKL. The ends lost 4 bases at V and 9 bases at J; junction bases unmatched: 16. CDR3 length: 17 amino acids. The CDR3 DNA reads TGCGCCAGCAGCCCCGAGGGGCCTAGCGGGAGGGCAGTCGGGCAGTACTTC. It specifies CASSPEGPSGRAVGQYF.

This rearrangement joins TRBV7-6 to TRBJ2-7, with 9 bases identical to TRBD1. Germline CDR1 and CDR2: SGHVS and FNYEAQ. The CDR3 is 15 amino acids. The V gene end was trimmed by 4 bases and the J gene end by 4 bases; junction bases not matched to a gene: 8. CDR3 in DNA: TGTGCCAGCAGCTCCTGGCGGACAGGGGCATACGAGCAGTACTTC. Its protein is CASSSWRTGAYEQYF.

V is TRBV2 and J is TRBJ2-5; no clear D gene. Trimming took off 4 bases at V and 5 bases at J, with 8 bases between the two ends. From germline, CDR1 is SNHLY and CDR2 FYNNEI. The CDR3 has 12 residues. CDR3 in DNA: TGTGCCAGCAGTGTAAACGTGGAGACCCAGTACTTC. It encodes CASSVNVETQYF.

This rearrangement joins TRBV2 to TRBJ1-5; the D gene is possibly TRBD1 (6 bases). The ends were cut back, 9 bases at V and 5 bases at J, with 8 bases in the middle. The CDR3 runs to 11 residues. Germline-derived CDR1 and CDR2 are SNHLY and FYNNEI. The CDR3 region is CASGQYQPQHF. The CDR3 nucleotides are TGTGCCAGTGGACAGTATCAGCCCCAGCATTTT.

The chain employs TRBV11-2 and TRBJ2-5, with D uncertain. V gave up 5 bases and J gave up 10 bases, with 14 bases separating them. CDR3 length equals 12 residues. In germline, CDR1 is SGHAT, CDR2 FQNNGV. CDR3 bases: TGTGCCAGCAGCCCTGACGGGCCCAGCCAGTACTTC. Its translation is CASSPDGPSQYF.

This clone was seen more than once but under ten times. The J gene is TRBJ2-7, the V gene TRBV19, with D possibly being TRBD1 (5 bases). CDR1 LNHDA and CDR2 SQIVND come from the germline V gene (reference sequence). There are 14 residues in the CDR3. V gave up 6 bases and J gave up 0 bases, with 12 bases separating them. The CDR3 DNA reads TGTGCCAGTAGCTCAAGACAGTTCTCCTACGAGCAGTACTTC. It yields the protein CASSSRQFSYEQYF.

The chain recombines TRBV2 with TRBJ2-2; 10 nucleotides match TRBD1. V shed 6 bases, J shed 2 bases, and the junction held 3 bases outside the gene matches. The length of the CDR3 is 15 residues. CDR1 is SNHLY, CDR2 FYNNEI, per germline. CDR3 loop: CASRPTGGNTGELFF. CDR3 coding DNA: TGTGCCAGCAGGCCGACAGGGGGCAACACCGGGGAGCTGTTTTTT.

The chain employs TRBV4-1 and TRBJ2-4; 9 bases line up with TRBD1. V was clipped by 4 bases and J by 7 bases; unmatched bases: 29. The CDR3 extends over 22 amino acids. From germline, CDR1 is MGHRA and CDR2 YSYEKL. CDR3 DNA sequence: TGCGCCAGCAGCCCCGGCGGGACAGGGATCCCCCGGGGCGGAGTTAATAGGAACATTCAGTACTTC. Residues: CASSPGGTGIPRGGVNRNIQYF.

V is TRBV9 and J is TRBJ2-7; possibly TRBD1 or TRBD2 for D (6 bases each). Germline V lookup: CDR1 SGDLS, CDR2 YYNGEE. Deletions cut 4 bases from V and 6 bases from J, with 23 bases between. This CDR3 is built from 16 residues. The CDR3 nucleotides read TGTGCCAGCAGCCTCACTATGGCGGGAACCAGGGGCGAGCAGTACTTC. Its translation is CASSLTMAGTRGEQYF.

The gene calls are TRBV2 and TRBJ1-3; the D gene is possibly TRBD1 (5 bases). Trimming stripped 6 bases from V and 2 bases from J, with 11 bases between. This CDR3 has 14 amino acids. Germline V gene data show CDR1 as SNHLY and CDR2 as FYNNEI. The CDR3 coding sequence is TGTGCCAGCAGGGCTGGGGGAACTGGAAACACCATATATTTT. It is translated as CASRAGGTGNTIYF.

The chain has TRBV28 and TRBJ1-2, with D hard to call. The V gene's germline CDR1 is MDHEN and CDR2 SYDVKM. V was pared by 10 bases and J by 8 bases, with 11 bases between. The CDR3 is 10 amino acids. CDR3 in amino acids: CATAAQGYTF. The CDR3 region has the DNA TGTGCCACGGCAGCACAGGGCTACACCTTC.

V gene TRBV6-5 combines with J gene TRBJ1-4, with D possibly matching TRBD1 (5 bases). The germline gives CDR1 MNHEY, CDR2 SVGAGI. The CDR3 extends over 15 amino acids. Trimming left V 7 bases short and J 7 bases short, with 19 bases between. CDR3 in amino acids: CASTPRGRAGEKLFF. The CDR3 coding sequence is TGTGCCAGCACCCCTAGGGGCAGGGCGGGTGAAAAACTGTTTTTT.

CDR3: CASSQRLAGFSYNEQFF. CDR3 coding DNA: TGCGCCAGCAGCCAGAGACTAGCGGGCTTCTCCTACAATGAGCAGTTCTTC. The chain carries TRBV4-1 and TRBJ2-1; 10 bases are shared with TRBD2. V lost 3 bases and J lost 0; bases outside the gene matches: 5. This CDR3 has 17 amino acids. Germline CDR1 and CDR2: MGHRA and YSYEKL.

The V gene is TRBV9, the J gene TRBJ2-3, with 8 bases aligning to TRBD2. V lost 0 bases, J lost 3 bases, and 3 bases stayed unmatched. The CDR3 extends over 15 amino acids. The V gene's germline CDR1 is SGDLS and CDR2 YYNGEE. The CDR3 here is CASSVVPGGTDTQYF. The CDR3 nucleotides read TGTGCCAGCAGCGTAGTACCGGGGGGGACAGATACGCAGTATTTT.

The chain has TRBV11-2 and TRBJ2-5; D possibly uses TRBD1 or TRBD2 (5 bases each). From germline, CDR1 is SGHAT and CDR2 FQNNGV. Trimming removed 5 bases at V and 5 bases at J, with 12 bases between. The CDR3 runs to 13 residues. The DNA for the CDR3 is TGTGCCAGCAGCCCGAGGGGCGGGGAGACCCAGTACTTC. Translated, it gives CASSPRGGETQYF.

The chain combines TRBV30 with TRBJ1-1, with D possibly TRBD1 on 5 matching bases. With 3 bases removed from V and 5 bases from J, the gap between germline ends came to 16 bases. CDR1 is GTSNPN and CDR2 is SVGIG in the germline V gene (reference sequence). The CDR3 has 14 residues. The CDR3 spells CAWRVWGSGTEAFF. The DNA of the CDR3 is TGTGCCTGGAGGGTGTGGGGGTCCGGGACTGAAGCTTTCTTT.

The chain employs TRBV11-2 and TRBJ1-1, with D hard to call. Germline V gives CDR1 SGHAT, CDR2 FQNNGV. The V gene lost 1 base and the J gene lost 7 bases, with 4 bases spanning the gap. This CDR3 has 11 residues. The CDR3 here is CASSLAYEAFF. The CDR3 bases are TGTGCCAGCAGCTTAGCTTATGAAGCTTTCTTT.

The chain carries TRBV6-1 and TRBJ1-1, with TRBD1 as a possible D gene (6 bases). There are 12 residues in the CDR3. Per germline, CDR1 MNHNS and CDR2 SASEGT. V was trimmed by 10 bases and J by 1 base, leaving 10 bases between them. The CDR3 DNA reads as TGTGCCATAGTGGGGGCGAACACTGAAGCTTTCTTT. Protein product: CAIVGANTEAFF.

The CDR3 DNA reads as TGTGCCAGCAGTGAATACGGCTGGGGAGGAAACACCATATATTTT. Translating it yields CASSEYGWGGNTIYF. The V and J genes are TRBV25-1 and TRBJ1-3; D not resolved. CDR3 size: 15 residues. Germline CDR1 reads MGHDK; CDR2 reads SYGVNS. V was pared by 0 bases and J by 4 bases, with 10 bases between. The full variable domain, in which reference TRBV25-1 and TRBJ1-3 provide the parts outside the CDR3, is EADIYQTPRYLVIGTGKKITLECSQTMGHDKMYWYQQDPGMELHLIHYSYGVNSTEKGDLSSESTVSRIRTEHFPLTLESARPSHTSQYLCASSEYGWGGNTIYFGEGSWLTVV.

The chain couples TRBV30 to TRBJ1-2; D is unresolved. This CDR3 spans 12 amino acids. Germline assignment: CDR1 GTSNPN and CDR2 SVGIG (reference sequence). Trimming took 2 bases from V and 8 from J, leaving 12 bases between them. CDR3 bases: TGTGCCTGGAGTTCTGGGGTAGGCGGCTACACCTTC. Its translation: CAWSSGVGGYTF.

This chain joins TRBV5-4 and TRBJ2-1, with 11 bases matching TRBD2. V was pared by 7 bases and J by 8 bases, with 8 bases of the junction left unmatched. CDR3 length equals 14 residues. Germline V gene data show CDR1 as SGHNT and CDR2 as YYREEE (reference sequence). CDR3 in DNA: TGTGCCAGCCATCTAGCGGGAGGTAGACATGAGCAGTTCTTC. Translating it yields CASHLAGGRHEQFF.

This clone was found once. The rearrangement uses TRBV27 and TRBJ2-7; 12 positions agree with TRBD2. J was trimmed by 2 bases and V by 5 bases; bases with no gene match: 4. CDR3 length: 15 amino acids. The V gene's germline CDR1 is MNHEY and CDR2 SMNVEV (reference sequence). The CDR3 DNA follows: TGTGCCAGCAGTCGACTAGCGGGAGTCACCTACGAGCAGTACTTC. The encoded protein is CASSRLAGVTYEQYF.

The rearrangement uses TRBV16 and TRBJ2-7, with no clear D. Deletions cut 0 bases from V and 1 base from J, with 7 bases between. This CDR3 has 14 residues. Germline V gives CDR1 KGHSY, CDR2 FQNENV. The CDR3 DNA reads TGTGCCAGCAGCCAATCGCAACATTCCTACGAGCAGTACTTC. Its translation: CASSQSQHSYEQYF.

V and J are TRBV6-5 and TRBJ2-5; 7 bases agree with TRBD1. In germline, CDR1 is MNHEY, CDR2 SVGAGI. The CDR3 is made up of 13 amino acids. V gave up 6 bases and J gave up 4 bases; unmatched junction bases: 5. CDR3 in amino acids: CASRRDRVETQYF. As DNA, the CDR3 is TGTGCCAGCAGACGTGACAGGGTAGAGACCCAGTACTTC.

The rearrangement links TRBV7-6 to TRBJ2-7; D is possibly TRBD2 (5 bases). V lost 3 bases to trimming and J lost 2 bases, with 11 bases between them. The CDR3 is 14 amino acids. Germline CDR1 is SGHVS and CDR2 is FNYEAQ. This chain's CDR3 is CASSFGGLAYEQYF. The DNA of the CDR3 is TGTGCCAGCAGCTTTGGAGGACTCGCCTACGAGCAGTACTTC.

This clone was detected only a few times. The CDR3 DNA reads as TGCAGCGCCCAAGACAGGGGTGTTTATGGCTACACCTTC. Encoded protein: CSAQDRGVYGYTF. The chain uses TRBV29-1 and TRBJ1-2; 8 nucleotides align to TRBD1. Unmatched junction bases numbered 9, after V lost 7 bases and J lost 5 bases. Germline-derived CDR1 and CDR2 are SQVTM and ANQGSEA. The CDR3 runs to 13 residues.

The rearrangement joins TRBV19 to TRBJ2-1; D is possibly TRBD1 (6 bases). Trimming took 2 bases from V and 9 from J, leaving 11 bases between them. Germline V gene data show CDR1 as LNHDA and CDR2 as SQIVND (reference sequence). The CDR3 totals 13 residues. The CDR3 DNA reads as TGTGCCAGTAGTATACACAGGGAGTTTGAGCAGTTCTTC. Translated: CASSIHREFEQFF.

The CDR3 DNA reads TGTGCCTGGAGTGTACGACCTGTTACTGAAGCTTTCTTT. Translating gives CAWSVRPVTEAFF. The V gene is TRBV30, the J gene TRBJ1-1; D is ambiguous. The germline V gene has CDR1 GTSNPN and CDR2 SVGIG (reference sequence). The CDR3 covers 13 residues. Trimming took off 0 bases at V and 5 bases at J, with 10 bases between the two ends.